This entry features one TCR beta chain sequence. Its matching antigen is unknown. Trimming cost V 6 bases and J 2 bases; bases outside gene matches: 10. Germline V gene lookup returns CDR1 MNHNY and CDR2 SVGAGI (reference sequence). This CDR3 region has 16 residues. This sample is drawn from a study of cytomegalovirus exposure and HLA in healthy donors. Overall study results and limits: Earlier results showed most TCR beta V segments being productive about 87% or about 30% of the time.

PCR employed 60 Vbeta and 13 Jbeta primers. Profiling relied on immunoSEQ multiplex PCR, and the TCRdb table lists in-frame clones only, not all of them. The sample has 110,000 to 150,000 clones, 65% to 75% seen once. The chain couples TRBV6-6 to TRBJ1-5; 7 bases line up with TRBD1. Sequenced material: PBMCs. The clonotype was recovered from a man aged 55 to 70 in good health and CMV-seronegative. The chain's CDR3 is CASSFSQGEGNQPQHF. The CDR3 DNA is TGTGCCAGCAGCTTCTCCCAGGGGGAAGGCAATCAGCCCCAGCATTTT.